This TCR beta chain was sequenced for a study of blood T cell repertoires in COVID-19. TCRdb keeps only in-frame clones here, not all; method: immunoSEQ multiplex PCR. The repertoire holds 140,000 to 150,000 clones, with about 84% as singletons. The germline V gene encodes CDR1 SGHRS and CDR2 YFSETQ. This CDR3 has 15 residues. The germline V and J ends were trimmed by 4 bases and 5 bases, with 18 bases remaining between them. Sequencing was carried out using peripheral blood. The chain is built from TRBV5-1 and TRBJ2-5, with D possibly TRBD2 on 6 matching bases. This TCR came from a man aged 55 to 70 with active or convalescent COVID-19. The CDR3 region has the DNA TGCGCCAGCAGCCCCTTGGGCGGGAATTTGGAGACCCAGTACTTC. Encoded protein: CASSPLGGNLETQYF.